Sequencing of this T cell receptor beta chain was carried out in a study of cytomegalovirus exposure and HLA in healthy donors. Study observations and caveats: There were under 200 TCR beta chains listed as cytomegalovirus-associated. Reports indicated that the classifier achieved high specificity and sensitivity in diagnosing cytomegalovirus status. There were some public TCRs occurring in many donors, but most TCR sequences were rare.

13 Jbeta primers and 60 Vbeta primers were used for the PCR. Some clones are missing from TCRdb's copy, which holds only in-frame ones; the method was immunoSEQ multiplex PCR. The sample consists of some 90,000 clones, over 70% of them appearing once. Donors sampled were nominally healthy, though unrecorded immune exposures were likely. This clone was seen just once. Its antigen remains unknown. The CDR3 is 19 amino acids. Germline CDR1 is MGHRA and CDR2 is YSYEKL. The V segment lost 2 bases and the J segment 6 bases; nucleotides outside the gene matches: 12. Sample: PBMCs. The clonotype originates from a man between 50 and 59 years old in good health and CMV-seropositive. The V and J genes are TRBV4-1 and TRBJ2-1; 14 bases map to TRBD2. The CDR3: CASSQYGTSGRGSANEQFF. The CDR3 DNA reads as TGCGCCAGCAGCCAATACGGGACTAGCGGGAGAGGGAGTGCCAATGAGCAGTTCTTC.